The 14 T cell receptor beta chains given below trace back to one sample, sequenced in a study of cytomegalovirus exposure and HLA in healthy donors. In the PCR, 60 Vbeta and 13 Jbeta primers were used. The method was immunoSEQ multiplex PCR; TCRdb's version includes in-frame clones alone and lacks a portion of them. The sample lists about 110,000 clones, roughly 78% occurring once. The source material was PBMCs. The receptors here all came from a woman under 40 in good health and CMV-seronegative.

The chain couples TRBV27 to TRBJ2-7; 12 bases fit TRBD1. Germline CDR1 is MNHEY and CDR2 is SMNVEV (reference sequence). Losses at the gene ends were 7 bases for V and 5 bases for J; bases not matched to a gene: 6. The length of the CDR3 is 14 residues. For the CDR3, the DNA is TGTGCCAGCACCCTGGGACAGGGGGCCAACGAGCAGTACTTC. Amino acids: CASTLGQGANEQYF.

The chain is built from TRBV28 and TRBJ2-1; 13 bases line up with TRBD2. Germline V CDR1 and CDR2: MDHEN, SYDVKM. The V gene end was trimmed by 4 bases and the J gene end by 6 bases; junction bases not matched to a gene: 3. The CDR3 length is 15 residues. CDR3 in DNA: TGTGCCAGCAGTTCGGGACTAGCGGGAACCAATGAGCAGTTCTTC. Its protein is CASSSGLAGTNEQFF.

A word on this clone: Other DNA sequences in this specimen translate into the identical CDR3. The chain joins TRBV29-1 to TRBJ2-5; perhaps TRBD1 as D (5 bases). The germline V and J ends were trimmed by 4 bases and 2 bases, with 8 bases remaining between them. The germline CDR1 and CDR2 sequences are SQVTM and ANQGSEA. CDR3 length equals 12 residues. CDR3 DNA sequence: TGCAGCGTTGCGGCAGGGCAAGAGACCCAGTACTTC. This gives the protein CSVAAGQETQYF.

The chain recombines TRBV30 with TRBJ2-1; the D is unclear. The CDR3 is 14 residues long. V was clipped by 2 bases and J by 6 bases, with 14 bases between them. CDR1 GTSNPN and CDR2 SVGIG come from the germline V gene (reference sequence). The CDR3 DNA reads as TGTGCCTGGAGTTTGGGCGAAAATCCCAATGAGCAGTTCTTC. It yields the protein CAWSLGENPNEQFF.

The chain employs TRBV4-3 and TRBJ2-7; D is unresolved. The V gene's germline CDR1 is LGHNA and CDR2 YSLEER. The CDR3 is made up of 16 amino acids. V lost 0 bases and J lost 7, with 19 bases in between. The CDR3 sequence: CASSQDGSGGFFEQYF. CDR3 bases: TGCGCCAGCAGCCAAGATGGGTCTGGCGGTTTTTTTGAGCAGTACTTC.

The chain is built from TRBV7-6 and TRBJ2-1; a possible D gene is TRBD2 (5 bases). The CDR3 runs to 16 residues. V dropped 1 base and J dropped 0 bases, with 10 bases sitting between them. The germline V gene encodes CDR1 SGHVS and CDR2 FNYEAQ. The CDR3 region is CASSLEYGDSYNEQFF. The CDR3 nucleotides read TGTGCCAGCAGCTTAGAGTACGGGGACTCCTACAATGAGCAGTTCTTC.

V usage is TRBV13 and J usage is TRBJ2-7; 7 nucleotides match TRBD1. With 0 bases clipped from V and 5 bases from J, the junction kept 4 bases outside the gene matches. The germline CDR1 and CDR2 sequences are PRHDT and FYEKMQ (reference sequence). This CDR3 is 14 amino acids long. CDR3 sequence (DNA): TGTGCCAGCAGCTTAGGGGACAGGCCCGACGAGCAGTACTTC. Residues: CASSLGDRPDEQYF.

This clone was counted once. This specimen includes other DNA sequences encoding the same CDR3. The chain combines TRBV11-1 with TRBJ2-7, with D perhaps TRBD1 (6 bases). This CDR3 has 13 amino acids. Trimming stripped 1 base from V and 4 bases from J, with 8 bases between. CDR1 and CDR2 (germline): SGHAT, FQDESV (reference sequence). The CDR3 protein is CASSLEQGYEQYF. In DNA, the CDR3 is TGTGCCAGCAGCTTAGAACAGGGTTACGAGCAGTACTTC.

The chain joins TRBV10-2 to TRBJ1-1; D is unclear. V was cut by 0 bases and J by 1 base, with 9 bases left in between. The CDR3 consists of 15 residues. Germline CDR1 reads WSHSY; CDR2 reads SAAADI. In DNA form, the CDR3 reads TGCGCCAGCAGTGAGTCCCGAGGAAAGAACACTGAAGCTTTCTTT. Translation: CASSESRGKNTEAFF.

This chain connects TRBV7-9 to TRBJ1-1; 7 bases line up with TRBD1. The CDR3 contains 16 residues. With V trimmed by 5 bases and J by 3 bases, 12 bases remained unmatched. Germline CDR1 is SEHNR and CDR2 is FQNEAQ (reference sequence). The CDR3 bases are TGTGCCAGCAGCCCAATCGACAGGGACGGCCACACTGAAGCTTTCTTT. It yields the protein CASSPIDRDGHTEAFF.

This clone has only one observation. This chain connects TRBV23-1 to TRBJ2-3; 8 nucleotides agree with TRBD1. TRBV23-1 is designated an ORF whose function remains uncertain. The CDR3 has 15 residues. Trimming removed 0 bases from V and 2 bases from J; junction bases left unmatched: 1. This CDR3 is CASSQSDRDTDTQYF. Written as DNA, the CDR3 is TGCGCCAGCAGTCAATCGGACAGGGACACAGATACGCAGTATTTT.

CDR3 region: CASSQPGQGVYEQYF. The CDR3 nucleotides are TGCGCCAGCAGCCAACCGGGACAGGGGGTATACGAGCAGTACTTC. V and J are TRBV4-1 and TRBJ2-7; TRBD1 matches 11 bases. The CDR3 runs to 15 residues. The germline V gene encodes CDR1 MGHRA and CDR2 YSYEKL. The ends lost 2 bases at V and 4 bases at J; junction bases unmatched: 4.

The rearrangement links TRBV11-2 to TRBJ1-4; 9 bases fit TRBD1. J lost 4 bases, V lost 5 bases, and 5 bases had no gene match. CDR3 length: 15 residues. CDR1 SGHAT and CDR2 FQNNGV come from the germline V gene. The CDR3 sequence: CASSTGTGYNEKLFF. CDR3 coding DNA: TGTGCCAGCAGCACTGGGACAGGGTATAATGAAAAACTGTTTTTT.

This rearrangement joins TRBV28 to TRBJ2-5; 7 positions match TRBD1. Germline loops: CDR1 MDHEN, CDR2 SYDVKM. This CDR3 is 9 amino acids long. The V segment lost 8 bases and the J segment 10 bases; nucleotides outside the gene matches: 1. CDR3 amino acids: CASRDSQYF. CDR3 bases: TGTGCCAGCCGGGACAGCCAGTACTTC. Variable domain in full (rest from reference TRBV28 and TRBJ2-5): DVKVTQSSRYLVKRTGEKVFLECVQDMDHENMFWYRQDPGLGLRLIYFSYDVKMKEKGDIPEGYSVSREKKERFSLILESASTNQTSMYLCASRDSQYFGPGTRLLVL.